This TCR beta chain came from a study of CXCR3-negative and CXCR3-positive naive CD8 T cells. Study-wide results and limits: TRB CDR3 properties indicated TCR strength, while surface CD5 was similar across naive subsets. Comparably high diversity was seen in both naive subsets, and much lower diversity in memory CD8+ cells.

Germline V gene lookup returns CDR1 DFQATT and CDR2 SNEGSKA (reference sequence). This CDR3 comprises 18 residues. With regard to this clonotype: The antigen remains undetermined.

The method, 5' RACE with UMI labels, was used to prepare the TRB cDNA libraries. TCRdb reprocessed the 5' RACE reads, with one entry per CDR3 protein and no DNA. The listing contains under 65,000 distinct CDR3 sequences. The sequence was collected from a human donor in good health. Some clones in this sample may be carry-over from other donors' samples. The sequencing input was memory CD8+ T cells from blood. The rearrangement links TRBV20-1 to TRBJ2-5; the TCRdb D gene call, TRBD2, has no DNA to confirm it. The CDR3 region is CSARGGNRAQGPQETQYF.